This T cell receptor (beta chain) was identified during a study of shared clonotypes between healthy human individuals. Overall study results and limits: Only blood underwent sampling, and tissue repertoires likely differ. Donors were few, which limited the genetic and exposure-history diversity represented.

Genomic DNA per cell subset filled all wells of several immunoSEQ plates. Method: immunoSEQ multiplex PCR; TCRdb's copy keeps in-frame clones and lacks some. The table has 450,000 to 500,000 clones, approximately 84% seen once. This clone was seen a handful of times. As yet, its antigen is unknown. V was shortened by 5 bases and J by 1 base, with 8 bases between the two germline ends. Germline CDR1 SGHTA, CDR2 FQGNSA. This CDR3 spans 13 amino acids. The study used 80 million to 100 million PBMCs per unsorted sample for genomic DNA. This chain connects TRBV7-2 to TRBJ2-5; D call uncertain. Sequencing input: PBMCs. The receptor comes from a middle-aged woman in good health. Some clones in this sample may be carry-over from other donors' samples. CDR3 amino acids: CASSSRVQETQYF. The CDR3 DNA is TGTGCCAGCAGCAGCCGGGTCCAAGAGACCCAGTACTTC.